This T cell receptor beta chain is from a study of blood T cell repertoires in COVID-19 (dated by TCRdb to about 2020). Study-level background: The collaborator samples originated in the United States, Italy and Spain and spanned the acute and convalescent phases of COVID-19. The prospective study material was composed of cDNA or gDNA derived from T cells, B-cell-depleted T cells, or PBMCs. The dataset comprised deeply sampled blood TCRbeta repertoires from subjects exposed to, actively infected with, or recovered from COVID-19. The repertoires were made available in a free public database intended to serve as a resource for research on the immune response to SARS-CoV-2. The samples were drawn from two sources: the first 160 participants of the ongoing ImmuneRACE study, and 1,000 to 1,500 subjects contributed by 6 global collaborators. Sample metadata almost always included a de-identified subject ID, COVID-19 status, age in years and sex. Where available, HLA class I and class II types were taken from metadata supplied by the sample provider and were not determined by assay-based typing.

TCRbeta CDR3 regions were amplified from genomic DNA by means of the immunoSEQ Assay, a bias-controlled multiplex PCR. The original pipeline was this. Within the assay, amplification of reference gene primers was used to estimate how many nucleated cells each sample contained. To quantify the absolute abundance of each unique TCRbeta CDR3 rearrangement, sequence reads were collapsed and filtered. For each sample, productive Simpson clonality was calculated as the square root of Simpson's diversity index over productive rearrangements. The clones in this table, taken by TCRdb from immuneACCESS, are in-frame only. Not every clone is retained; where verified, under half of the shortfall comes from an unresolved V gene, and the cause of the rest is unknown. D and trimming were read from the DNA, whereas the V and J calls and clone size are those reported in that table. Within this sample are roughly 200,000 clones, with approximately 84% of them counted one time only. The top ten constitute approximately 4% of the sample.

For CDR1 and CDR2, the germline V gene lists MGHRA and YSYEKL. The CDR3 runs 13 residues from the cysteine to the phenylalanine. The sequence is cut down to CDR3 DNA, 39 bases in frame from base 1. V sheds 4 bases and J sheds 7 bases, leaving 11 bases between their ends. The study at large found these results: Clinical and demographic metadata were provided uncurated, with the amount varying by source and participant.

Note on this clone: It has no known antigen specificity. It has no much larger one-base neighbor in the sample; base qualities were not kept.

Whole blood was collected in K2EDTA tubes by collaborating institutions according to the institutions' own protocols. For TCRbeta analysis, collaborators shipped samples in one of three forms: frozen whole blood, isolated PBMCs, or DNA extracted from either of those sample types. Recombination linked TRBV4-1 to TRBJ2-1; no D gene is confidently identified. The sequencing sample was made of peripheral blood. The TCR sequence derives from a man aged 50 to 59 with active or convalescent COVID-19. The DNA sequence follows: TGCGCCAGCAGCCTTATGTCCCCGAATGAGCAGTTCTTC. It translates to CASSLMSPNEQFF.